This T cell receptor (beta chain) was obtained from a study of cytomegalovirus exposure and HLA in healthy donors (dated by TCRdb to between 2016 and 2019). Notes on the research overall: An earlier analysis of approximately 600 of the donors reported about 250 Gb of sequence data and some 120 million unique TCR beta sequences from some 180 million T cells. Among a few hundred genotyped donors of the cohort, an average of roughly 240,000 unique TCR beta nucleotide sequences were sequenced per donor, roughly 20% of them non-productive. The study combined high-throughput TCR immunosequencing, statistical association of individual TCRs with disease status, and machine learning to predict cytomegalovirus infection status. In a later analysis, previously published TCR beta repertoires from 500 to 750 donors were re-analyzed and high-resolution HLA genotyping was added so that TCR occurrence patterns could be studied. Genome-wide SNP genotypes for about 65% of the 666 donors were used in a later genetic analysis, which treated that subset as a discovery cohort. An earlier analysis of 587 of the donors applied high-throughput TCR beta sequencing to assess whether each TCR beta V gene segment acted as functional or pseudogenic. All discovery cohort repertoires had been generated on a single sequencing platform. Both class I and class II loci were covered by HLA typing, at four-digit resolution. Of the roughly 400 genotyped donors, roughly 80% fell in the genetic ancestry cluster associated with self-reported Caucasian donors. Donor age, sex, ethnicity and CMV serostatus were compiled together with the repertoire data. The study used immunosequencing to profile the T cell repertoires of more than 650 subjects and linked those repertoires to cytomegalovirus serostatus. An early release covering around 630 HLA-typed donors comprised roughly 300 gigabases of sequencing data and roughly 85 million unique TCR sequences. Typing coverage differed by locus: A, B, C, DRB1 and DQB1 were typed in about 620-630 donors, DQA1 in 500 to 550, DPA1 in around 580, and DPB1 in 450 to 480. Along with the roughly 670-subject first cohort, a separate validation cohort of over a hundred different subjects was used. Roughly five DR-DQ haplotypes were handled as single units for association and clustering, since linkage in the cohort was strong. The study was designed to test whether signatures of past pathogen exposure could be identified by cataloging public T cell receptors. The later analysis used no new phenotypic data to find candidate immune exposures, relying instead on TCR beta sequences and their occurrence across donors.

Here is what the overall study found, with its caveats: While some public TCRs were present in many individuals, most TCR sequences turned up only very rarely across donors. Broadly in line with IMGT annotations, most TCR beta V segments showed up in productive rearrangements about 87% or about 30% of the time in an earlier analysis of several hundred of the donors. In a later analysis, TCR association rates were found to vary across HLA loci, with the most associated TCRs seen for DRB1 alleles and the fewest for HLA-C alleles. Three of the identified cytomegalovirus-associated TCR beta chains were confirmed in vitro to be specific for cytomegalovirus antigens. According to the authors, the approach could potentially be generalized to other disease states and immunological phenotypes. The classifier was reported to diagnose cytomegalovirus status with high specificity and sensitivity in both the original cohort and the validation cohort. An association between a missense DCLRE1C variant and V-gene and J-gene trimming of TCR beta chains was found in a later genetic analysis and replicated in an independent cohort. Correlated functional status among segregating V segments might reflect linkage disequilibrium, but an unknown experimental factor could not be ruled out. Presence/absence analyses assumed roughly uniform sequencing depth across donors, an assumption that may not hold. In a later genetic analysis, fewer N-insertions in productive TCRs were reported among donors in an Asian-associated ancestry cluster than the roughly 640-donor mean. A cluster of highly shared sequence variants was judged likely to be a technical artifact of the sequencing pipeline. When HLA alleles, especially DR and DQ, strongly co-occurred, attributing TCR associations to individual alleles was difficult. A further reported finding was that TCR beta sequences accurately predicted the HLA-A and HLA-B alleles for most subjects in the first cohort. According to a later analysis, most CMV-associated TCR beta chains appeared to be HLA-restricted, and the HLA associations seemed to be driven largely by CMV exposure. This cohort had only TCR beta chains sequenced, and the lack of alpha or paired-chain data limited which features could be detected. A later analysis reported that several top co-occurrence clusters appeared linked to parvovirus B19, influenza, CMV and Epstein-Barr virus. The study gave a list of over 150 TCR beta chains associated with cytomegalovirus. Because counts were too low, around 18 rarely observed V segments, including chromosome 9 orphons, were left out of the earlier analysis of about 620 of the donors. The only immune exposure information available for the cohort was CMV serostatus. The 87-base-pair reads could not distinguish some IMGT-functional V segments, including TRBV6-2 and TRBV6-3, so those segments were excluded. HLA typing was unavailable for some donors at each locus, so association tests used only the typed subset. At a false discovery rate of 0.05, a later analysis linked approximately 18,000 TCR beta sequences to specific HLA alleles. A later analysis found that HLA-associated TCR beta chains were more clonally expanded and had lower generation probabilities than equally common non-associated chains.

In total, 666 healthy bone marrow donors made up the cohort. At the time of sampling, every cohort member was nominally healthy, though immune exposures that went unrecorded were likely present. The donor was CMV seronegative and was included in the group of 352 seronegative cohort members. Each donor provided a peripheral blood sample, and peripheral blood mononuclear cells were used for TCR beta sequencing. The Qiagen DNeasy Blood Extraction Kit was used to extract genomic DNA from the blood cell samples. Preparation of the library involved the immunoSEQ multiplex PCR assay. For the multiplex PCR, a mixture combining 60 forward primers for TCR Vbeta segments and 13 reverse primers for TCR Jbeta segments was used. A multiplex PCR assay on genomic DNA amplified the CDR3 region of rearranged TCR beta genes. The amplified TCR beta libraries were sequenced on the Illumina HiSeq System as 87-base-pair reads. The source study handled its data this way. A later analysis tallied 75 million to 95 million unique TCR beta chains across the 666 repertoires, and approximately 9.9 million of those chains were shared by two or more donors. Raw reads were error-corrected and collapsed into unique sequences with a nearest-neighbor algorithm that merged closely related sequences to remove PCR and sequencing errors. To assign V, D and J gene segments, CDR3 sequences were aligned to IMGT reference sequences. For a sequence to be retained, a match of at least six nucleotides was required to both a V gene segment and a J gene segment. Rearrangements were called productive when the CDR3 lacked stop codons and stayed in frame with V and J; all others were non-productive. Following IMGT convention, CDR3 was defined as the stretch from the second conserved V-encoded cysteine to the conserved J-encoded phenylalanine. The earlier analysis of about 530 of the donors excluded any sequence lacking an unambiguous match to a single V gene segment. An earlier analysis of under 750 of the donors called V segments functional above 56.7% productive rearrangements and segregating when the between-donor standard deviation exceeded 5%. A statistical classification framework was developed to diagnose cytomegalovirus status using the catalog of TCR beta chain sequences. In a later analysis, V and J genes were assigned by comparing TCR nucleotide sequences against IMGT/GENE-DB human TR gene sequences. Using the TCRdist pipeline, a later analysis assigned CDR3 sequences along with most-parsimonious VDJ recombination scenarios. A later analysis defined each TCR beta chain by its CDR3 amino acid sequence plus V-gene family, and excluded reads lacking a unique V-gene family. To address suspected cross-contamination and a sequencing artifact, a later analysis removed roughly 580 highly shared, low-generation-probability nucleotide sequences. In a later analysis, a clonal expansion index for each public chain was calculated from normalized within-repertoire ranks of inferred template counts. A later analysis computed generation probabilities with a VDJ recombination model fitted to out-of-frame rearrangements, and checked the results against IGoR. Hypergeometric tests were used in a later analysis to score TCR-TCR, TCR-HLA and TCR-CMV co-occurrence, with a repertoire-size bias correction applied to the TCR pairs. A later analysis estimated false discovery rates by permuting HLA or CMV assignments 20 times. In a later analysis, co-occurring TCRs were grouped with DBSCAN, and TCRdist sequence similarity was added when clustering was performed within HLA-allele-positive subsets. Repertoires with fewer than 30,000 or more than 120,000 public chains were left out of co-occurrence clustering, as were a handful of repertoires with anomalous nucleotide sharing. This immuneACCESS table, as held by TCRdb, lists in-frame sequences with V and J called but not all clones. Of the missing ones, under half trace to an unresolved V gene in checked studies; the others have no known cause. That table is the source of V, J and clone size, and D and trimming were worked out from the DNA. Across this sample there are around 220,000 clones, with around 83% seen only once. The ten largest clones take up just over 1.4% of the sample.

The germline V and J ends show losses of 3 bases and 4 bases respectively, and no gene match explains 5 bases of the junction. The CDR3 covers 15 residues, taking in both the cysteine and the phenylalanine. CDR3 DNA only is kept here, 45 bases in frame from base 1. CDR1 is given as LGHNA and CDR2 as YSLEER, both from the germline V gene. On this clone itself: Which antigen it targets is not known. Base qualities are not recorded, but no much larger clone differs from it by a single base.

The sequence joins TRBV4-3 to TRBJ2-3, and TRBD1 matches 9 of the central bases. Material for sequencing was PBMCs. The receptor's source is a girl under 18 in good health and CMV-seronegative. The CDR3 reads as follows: CASSHGTGRSDTQYF. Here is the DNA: TGCGCCAGCAGCCATGGGACAGGGCGGTCAGATACGCAGTATTTT.